A single sample is the source of the 11 T cell receptor beta chains below, sequenced in a study of blood T cells in healthy people across ages. Alongside a J-beta primer mix, a sample-barcoded 5' primer served in a second PCR lasting roughly 7 to 12 cycles. MiXCR, applied by TCRdb to the 5' RACE reads, yields one record per CDR3 protein. The sample holds 540,000 or so distinct CDR3 sequences, nearly 25% seen once. The same specimen was also included in a second study, on T cells of mothers and their children.

The source material was blood. These TCRs come from a boy aged 5-17 years in good health.

This chain joins TRBV29-1 and TRBJ2-1; 11 nucleotides line up with TRBD2. Germline lookup yields CDR1 SQVTM and CDR2 ANQGSEA. J lost 4 bases, V lost 6 bases, and 11 bases had no gene match. The length of the CDR3 is 16 residues. The CDR3 here is CSVINTGTSGYNEQFF. CDR3 sequence (DNA): TGCAGCGTCATAAACACCGGGACTAGCGGATACAATGAGCAGTTCTTC.

V is TRBV6-5 and J is TRBJ1-4; possibly TRBD1 for D (6 bases). CDR3 length: 14 amino acids. Germline assignment: CDR1 MNHEY and CDR2 SVGAGI. The V end lost 8 bases, the J end lost 10 bases, and 20 bases lay between the germline ends. The DNA of the CDR3 is TGTGCCAGCCGCACCACAGGGATTGTTGGAAAACTGTTTTTT. Translated: CASRTTGIVGKLFF.

A remark on this clonotype: This clone may be a read error of a much larger clone one base away. V usage is TRBV7-9 and J usage is TRBJ1-6; D is ambiguous. CDR1 and CDR2 from the germline V gene are SEHNR and FQNEAQ (reference sequence). Trimming took 5 bases from V and 10 from J, leaving 15 bases between them. CDR3 size: 14 residues. The CDR3 is CASSPDRNISPLHF. The CDR3 nucleotides read TGTGCCAGCAGCCCGGACCGGAACATCTCACCCCTCCACTTT. Combining the CDR3 with reference TRBV7-9 and TRBJ1-6 gives the whole variable domain DTGVSQNPRHKITKRGQNVTFRCDPISEHNRLYWYRQTLGQGPEFLTYFQNEAQLEKSRLLSDRFSAERPKGSFSTLEIQRTEQGDSAMYLCASSPDRNISPLHFGNGTRLTVT.

The chain combines TRBV7-8 with TRBJ2-7; perhaps D is TRBD1 or TRBD2 (5 bases each). The CDR3 spans 16 residues. Germline values: CDR1 SGHVS, CDR2 FQNEAQ. V was cut by 1 base and J by 6 bases, with 19 bases left in between. The CDR3 region has the DNA TGTGCCAGCAGCTTAGGTCGGGAAACGAGAAGGGGCGAGCAGTACTTC. This gives the protein CASSLGRETRRGEQYF.

DNA of the CDR3: TGCAGTGCTAAAGGGGATCCGAACACTGAAGCTTTCTTT. This translates into CSAKGDPNTEAFF. The gene calls are TRBV20-1 and TRBJ1-1, with D possibly being TRBD1 (5 bases). V was cut by 4 bases and J by 1 base, with 10 bases left in between. The CDR3 has 13 residues. Germline loops: CDR1 DFQATT, CDR2 SNEGSKA (reference sequence).

This clonotype turned up a few times. The chain links TRBV4-2 to TRBJ1-1, with D tentatively TRBD1 (6 bases). Germline CDR1 reads LGHNA; CDR2 reads YNFKEQ. The CDR3 spans 18 residues. V was trimmed by 5 bases and J by 1 base, leaving 23 bases between them. CDR3 DNA sequence: TGTGCCAGCAGCTTAGAACCCGGGACATTTATGAGGAACACTGAAGCTTTCTTT. It specifies CASSLEPGTFMRNTEAFF.

The sample holds a few counts of this clonotype. The chain is built from TRBV2 and TRBJ2-5; 13 bases agree with TRBD2. Germline values: CDR1 SNHLY, CDR2 FYNNEI. The CDR3 has 17 amino acids. V was clipped by 3 bases and J by 4 bases; unmatched bases: 8. The CDR3 region is CASSDGLAGAIGETQYF. DNA for the CDR3: TGTGCCAGCAGTGACGGACTAGCGGGGGCGATAGGAGAGACCCAGTACTTC.

This clonotype was picked up a small number of times. CDR3 DNA sequence: TGTGCCAGCAGTTACTCCGGGGAACAGGGAATGTCTTTCTTT. Protein: CASSYSGEQGMSFF. The V gene is TRBV6-2 or TRBV6-3, the J gene TRBJ1-1, with a weak D call TRBD1 (6 bases). V lost 0 bases and J 12 bases, leaving 17 bases between the germline ends. The CDR3 extends over 14 amino acids. CDR1 and CDR2 (germline): MNHEY, SVGEGT.

The V gene is TRBV29-1, the J gene TRBJ2-5; 8 positions agree with TRBD2. The J call is doubtful: the DNA matches TRBJ2-7 better. CDR3 length: 16 residues. Germline V lookup: CDR1 SQVTM, CDR2 ANQGSEA. The CDR3 loop reads CSVARGLAGNSYEQYF. In DNA form, the CDR3 reads TGCAGCGTAGCCCGGGGGCTAGCGGGCAACTCCTACGAGCAGTACTTC.

This clonotype was seen a single time. The chain is built from TRBV24-1 and TRBJ2-3; D ambiguous. This CDR3 has 15 amino acids. Germline values: CDR1 KGHDR, CDR2 SFDVKD. The V and J ends lost 2 bases and 0 bases respectively, with 8 bases between them. The CDR3 region has the DNA TGTGCCACCAGTGATTATCGGCAGAGCACAGATACGCAGTATTTT. Translating gives CATSDYRQSTDTQYF.

This clonotype was seen only a few times. The V and J genes are TRBV4-1 and TRBJ2-5; D is ambiguous. V was cut by 4 bases and J by 1 base, with 13 bases left in between. The germline V gene has CDR1 MGHRA and CDR2 YSYEKL. This CDR3 contains 15 residues. CDR3 DNA sequence: TGCGCCAGCAGCCTACAGTGGGCGCCCCAAGAGACCCAGTACTTC. Protein sequence: CASSLQWAPQETQYF.